The text below deals with one T cell receptor beta chain. Generated by immunoSEQ multiplex PCR, the TCRdb table keeps only in-frame clones and is missing some. Here the sample spans about 710,000 clones, over 55% being singletons. This specimen comes from a study of shared clonotypes between healthy human individuals. The TCR was taken from a woman aged 30 to 39 in good health. Sequencing input: memory CD4+ T cells sorted from blood. Noted subset: CD45RA-negative fraction.

Written as DNA, the CDR3 is TGTGCCAGCAGTCGGGCGCGGGTACTATCCTACAATGAGCAGTTCTTC. This translates into CASSRARVLSYNEQFF. J is TRBJ2-1 and V is TRBV28, with D perhaps TRBD2 (5 bases). Trimming took off 5 bases at V and 1 base at J, with 15 bases between the two ends. The CDR3 spans 16 residues. Germline lookup yields CDR1 MDHEN and CDR2 SYDVKM.